The next 28 T cell receptor beta chains were all read from a single sample in a study of somatic reversion in DOCK8 deficiency. One-step amplicon PCR with EuroClonality-NGS primers amplified TRB from 100 ng genomic DNA. TCRdb reprocessed the multiplex PCR reads with MiXCR, giving one entry per CDR3 protein. This table holds thousands of distinct CDR3 sequences, about 22% found once. Sequencing was carried out using peripheral blood. The receptors were sampled from a human donor in good health.

This clonotype was found a few times. The rearrangement joins TRBV7-9 to TRBJ2-7; D is possibly TRBD1 or TRBD2 (5 bases each). CDR3 length equals 14 residues. V dropped 3 bases and J dropped 4 bases, with 13 bases sitting between them. Germline V gives CDR1 SEHNR, CDR2 FQNEAQ (reference sequence). The CDR3 sequence: CASSLGRINYEQYF. The CDR3 DNA is TGTGCCAGCAGCTTGGGACGGATTAATTACGAGCAGTACTTC. Filled out from reference TRBV7-9 and TRBJ2-7, the complete variable domain reads DTGVSQNPRHKITKRGQNVTFRCDPISEHNRLYWYRQTLGQGPEFLTYFQNEAQLEKSRLLSDRFSAERPKGSFSTLEIQRTEQGDSAMYLCASSLGRINYEQYFGPGTRLTVT.

In its sample, this clonotype ranks as medium-sized. This rearrangement joins TRBV19 to TRBJ2-7; D gene ambiguous. The CDR3 has 13 amino acids. V shed 5 bases and J shed 1 base, with 9 bases lying between them. Germline lookup yields CDR1 LNHDA and CDR2 SQIVND (reference sequence). The DNA of the CDR3 is TGTGCCAGTAGTGTTCGGAATTCCTACGAGCAGTACTTC. Amino acid sequence: CASSVRNSYEQYF.

The rearrangement links TRBV30 to TRBJ1-2, with 8 positions matching TRBD1. In germline, CDR1 is GTSNPN, CDR2 SVGIG (reference sequence). V shed 1 base and J 0 bases; nucleotides not matched to a gene: 4. This CDR3 has 15 residues. The CDR3 protein is CAWSGGTGTNYGYTF. CDR3 in DNA: TGTGCCTGGAGTGGAGGGACAGGAACTAACTATGGCTACACCTTC.

This clonotype was seen more than once but under ten times. This chain joins TRBV7-8 and TRBJ1-1, with no clear D. From germline, CDR1 is SGHVS and CDR2 FQNEAQ. The germline V and J ends were trimmed by 5 bases and 9 bases, with 22 bases remaining between them. This CDR3 comprises 15 residues. CDR3 bases: TGTGCCAGCAGCCCAAAGACCGGGAAAACACTGAAAGCTTTCTTT. This codes for CASSPKTGKTLKAFF.

The V call is TRBV2, the J call TRBJ2-7; weak D call: TRBD1 (6 bases). Germline CDR1 and CDR2: SNHLY and FYNNEI. V was trimmed by 4 bases and J by 3 bases, leaving 7 bases between them. The CDR3 totals 12 residues. As DNA, the CDR3 is TGTGCCAGCAGTGGGGACAACTACGAGCAGTACTTC. Translating it yields CASSGDNYEQYF.

The chain recombines TRBV2 with TRBJ1-1; weak D call: TRBD1 (5 bases). Germline loops: CDR1 SNHLY, CDR2 FYNNEI. This CDR3 comprises 14 residues. Trimming cost V 4 bases and J 0 bases, with 9 bases left between them. The CDR3 nucleotides read TGTGCCAGCAGTGCGAGACAGATGAACACTGAAGCTTTCTTT. It is translated as CASSARQMNTEAFF.

In this sample, this clonotype turned up once. A much larger clone differs from this one at a single base, so this may be a read error. The J gene is TRBJ1-1, the V gene TRBV7-9; tentatively, D is TRBD1 (5 bases). Trimming shortened V by 5 bases and J by 9 bases, and 13 bases separated the two germline ends. The CDR3 spans 12 residues. CDR1 and CDR2 (germline): SEHNR, FQNEAQ (reference sequence). The chain's CDR3 is CASSHEAGKAFF. DNA for the CDR3: TGTGCCAGCAGCCACGAGGCAGGGAAAGCTTTCTTT. The full variable domain, with the rest looked up from reference TRBV7-9 and TRBJ1-1, is DTGVSQNPRHKITKRGQNVTFRCDPISEHNRLYWYRQTLGQGPEFLTYFQNEAQLEKSRLLSDRFSAERPKGSFSTLEIQRTEQGDSAMYLCASSHEAGKAFFGQGTRLTVV.

By share, this clonotype counts as medium-sized. The chain couples TRBV12-3 or TRBV12-4 to TRBJ1-1; D remains unclear. Trimming took off 5 bases at V and 10 bases at J, with 14 bases between the two ends. This CDR3 has 12 residues. This CDR3 reads CASSPRPVGAFF. The CDR3 DNA follows: TGTGCCAGCAGTCCTAGGCCAGTCGGAGCTTTCTTT.

In this sample, this clonotype turned up a few times. Compared with germline, one end of the junction differs, possibly owing to a read error. The V gene is TRBV7-7, the J gene TRBJ2-7, with 8 positions matching TRBD2. Germline loops: CDR1 SSHAT, CDR2 FNYEAQ (reference sequence). The CDR3 contains 15 residues. Written as DNA, the CDR3 is TGTGCTAGCAGCGCGGGACTAGATTCAAGATCCGAGCAGTACTTC. Its protein product is CASSAGLDSRSEQYF.

By proportion, this clonotype is large. V is TRBV10-3 and J is TRBJ2-6; TRBD1 aligns across 10 bases. Germline V gene sequence: CDR1 ENHRY, CDR2 SYGVKD. Losses at the gene ends were 4 bases for V and 0 bases for J; bases not matched to a gene: 9. CDR3 size: 19 residues. The CDR3 protein is CAISVMGTGDVSGANVLTF. In nucleotides, the CDR3 is TGTGCCATCAGTGTAATGGGGACAGGGGACGTCTCTGGGGCCAACGTCCTGACTTTC.

This clonotype is classed as medium-sized. V gene TRBV19 combines with J gene TRBJ1-2; TRBD1 agrees at 8 bases. V gave up 4 bases and J gave up 4 bases; unmatched junction bases: 5. Germline V gene sequence: CDR1 LNHDA, CDR2 SQIVND (reference sequence). CDR3 length equals 14 residues. CDR3: CASSTPGQVYGYTF. For the CDR3, the DNA is TGTGCCAGTAGTACGCCGGGACAGGTCTATGGCTACACCTTC.

This clonotype is medium-sized. This chain uses TRBV10-3 with TRBJ2-7; D not certain. V lost 4 bases to trimming and J lost 3 bases, with 7 bases between them. Germline V gives CDR1 ENHRY, CDR2 SYGVKD. This CDR3 has 12 amino acids. CDR3 DNA sequence: TGTGCCATCAGTGGTCAGAACTACGAGCAGTACTTC. Translated: CAISGQNYEQYF.

The chain carries TRBV7-9 and TRBJ2-7; 8 positions match TRBD1. The junction had 6 bases not matched to a gene; V was cut back by 4 bases and J by 4 bases. Germline assignment: CDR1 SEHNR and CDR2 FQNEAQ (reference sequence). This CDR3 comprises 14 residues. The CDR3 loop is CASSSGQGPYEQYF. The DNA of the CDR3 is TGTGCCAGCAGCTCTGGACAGGGACCTTACGAGCAGTACTTC.

CDR3 region: CASSPTPYNSPLHF. CDR3 DNA: TGTGCCAGCAGCCCGACACCGTATAATTCACCCCTCCACTTT. This chain connects TRBV7-8 to TRBJ1-6, with no clear D. The CDR3 covers 14 residues. V was cut by 5 bases and J by 4 bases, with 9 bases left in between. CDR1 SGHVS and CDR2 FQNEAQ come from the germline V gene. Based on the CDR3 plus reference TRBV7-8 and TRBJ1-6, the full variable domain is GAGVSQSPRYKVAKRGQDVALRCDPISGHVSLFWYQQALGQGPEFLTYFQNEAQLDKSGLPSDRFFAERPEGSVSTLKIQRTQQEDSAVYLCASSPTPYNSPLHFGNGTRLTVT.

The chain couples TRBV19 to TRBJ2-2; D is uncertain. Trimming removed 1 base at V and 1 base at J, with 4 bases between. Germline V gene lookup returns CDR1 LNHDA and CDR2 SQIVND (reference sequence). The CDR3 is 14 amino acids. CDR3: CASSIVGNTGELFF. The CDR3 coding sequence is TGTGCCAGTAGTATAGTAGGGAACACCGGGGAGCTGTTTTTT.

By sample share, this clonotype is medium-sized. The V and J genes are TRBV10-2 and TRBJ1-5; D possibly corresponds to TRBD1 (6 bases). Germline V lookup: CDR1 WSHSY, CDR2 SAAADI. V was cut by 2 bases and J by 1 base, with 6 bases left in between. The CDR3 length is 14 residues. CDR3 sequence: CASSEQGSNQPQHF. As DNA, the CDR3 is TGCGCCAGCAGTGAGCAGGGGAGCAATCAGCCCCAGCATTTT.

As concerns this clonotype: One end of the junction fails to match germline, which may point to a read error. This chain's CDR3 is CASSPGQGSYGYAF. In nucleotides, the CDR3 is TGTGCCAGCAGTCCGGGACAGGGAAGCTATGGCTACGCCTTC. The chain joins TRBV6-4 to TRBJ1-2; TRBD1 agrees at 9 bases. The CDR3 sequence is 14 residues long. CDR1 is MRHNA and CDR2 is SNTAGT in the germline V gene.

The chain is built from TRBV20-1 and TRBJ1-1, with D tentatively TRBD1 (6 bases). Germline V gene lookup returns CDR1 DFQATT and CDR2 SNEGSKA (reference sequence). This CDR3 spans 13 amino acids. Deletions cut 3 bases from V and 6 bases from J, with 14 bases between. The chain's CDR3 is CSASGGGGAEAFF. The CDR3 DNA reads as TGCAGTGCTAGTGGGGGCGGGGGTGCTGAAGCTTTCTTT.

This clonotype was recorded once. The genes are TRBV4-1 and TRBJ2-7, with 9 bases lining up with TRBD1. This CDR3 contains 14 residues. V lost 3 bases to trimming and J lost 1 base; unmatched junction nucleotides: 1. The germline V gene encodes CDR1 MGHRA and CDR2 YSYEKL. The CDR3 is CASSQDRGSYEQYF. The DNA for the CDR3 is TGCGCCAGCAGCCAGGACAGGGGATCCTACGAGCAGTACTTC.

In the case of this clonotype: Given a much more abundant clone one base away, this may be a read error. The chain recombines TRBV12-3 or TRBV12-4 with TRBJ1-3; D remains unclear. The V end lost 6 bases, the J end lost 0 bases, and 15 bases lay between the germline ends. The CDR3 covers 16 residues. The CDR3 protein is CASRGSAKASGNTIYF. The CDR3 DNA reads TGTGCCAGCAGAGGGTCCGCTAAGGCCTCTGGAAACACCATATATTTT.

The rearrangement joins TRBV29-1 to TRBJ1-4, with TRBD1 identical over 8 bases. The germline V gene has CDR1 SQVTM and CDR2 ANQGSEA. J lost 8 bases, V lost 6 bases, and 8 bases had no gene match. This CDR3 is 13 amino acids long. The CDR3 sequence: CSVIGTGREKLFF. In DNA, the CDR3 is TGCAGCGTAATAGGGACAGGCAGAGAAAAACTGTTTTTT.

In its sample, this clonotype was seen a few times. V usage is TRBV28 and J usage is TRBJ1-5; D is perhaps TRBD1 (6 bases). Deletions cut 7 bases from V and 6 bases from J, with 16 bases between. Germline V gene data show CDR1 as MDHEN and CDR2 as SYDVKM. The CDR3 has 14 residues. CDR3 sequence reads: CASKVGGAAQPQHF. CDR3 DNA sequence: TGTGCCAGCAAGGTAGGGGGGGCGGCTCAGCCCCAGCATTTT.

This chain connects TRBV2 to TRBJ1-6; D remains ambiguous. This CDR3 has 12 amino acids. Looked up from germline, CDR1 is SNHLY and CDR2 is FYNNEI. Trimming pared 3 bases from V and 9 bases from J, leaving 6 bases between. The CDR3 bases are TGTGCCAGCAGTGATTCAGGTTCACCCCTCCACTTT. It specifies CASSDSGSPLHF.

CDR3 region: CASSWERGPEQYF. For the CDR3, the DNA is TGCGCCAGCAGCTGGGAAAGGGGGCCCGAGCAGTACTTC. The chain combines TRBV5-1 with TRBJ2-7, with TRBD1 matching 7 bases. Germline V gives CDR1 SGHRS, CDR2 YFSETQ. The CDR3 has 13 amino acids. J lost 6 bases, V lost 3 bases, and 6 bases had no gene match.

The rearrangement uses TRBV10-3 and TRBJ1-2; possible D gene TRBD1, 5 bases. This CDR3 spans 14 amino acids. Trimming removed 4 bases from V and 6 bases from J, with 15 bases in between. CDR1 ENHRY and CDR2 SYGVKD come from the germline V gene. The CDR3 sequence is CAISGQGAGHGYTF. CDR3 DNA sequence: TGTGCCATCAGTGGACAAGGGGCGGGCCATGGCTACACCTTC.

In its sample, this clonotype ranks as medium-sized. The rearrangement uses TRBV12-3 or TRBV12-4 and TRBJ1-5; 10 positions agree with TRBD1. The CDR3 consists of 13 residues. The trim removed 5 bases at V and 6 bases at J, leaving 1 base unmatched. The CDR3 bases are TGTGCCAGCAGTCGACAGGGGGCTCAGCCCCAGCATTTT. This sequence encodes CASSRQGAQPQHF.

Note on this clonotype: A much more abundant neighbour one base away suggests this may be a read error. The chain has TRBV12-3 or TRBV12-4 and TRBJ1-5; no clear D gene. This CDR3 is 13 amino acids long. V was cut by 7 bases and J by 4 bases, with 11 bases left in between. The CDR3: CASNPALNQPQHF. CDR3 DNA: TGTGCCAGCAATCCCGCACTAAATCAGCCCCAGCATTTT.

The chain is built from TRBV7-2 and TRBJ1-2; 7 nucleotides align to TRBD1. Germline V gene sequence: CDR1 SGHTA, CDR2 FQGNSA. V shed 2 bases, J shed 2 bases, and the junction held 5 bases outside the gene matches. CDR3 size: 15 residues. The CDR3 nucleotides read TGTGCCAGCAGCTTATCGGGCAGGGGGAACTATGGCTACACCTTC. It encodes CASSLSGRGNYGYTF. Variable domain in full (rest from reference TRBV7-2 and TRBJ1-2): GAGVSQSPSNKVTEKGKDVELRCDPISGHTALYWYRQSLGQGLEFLIYFQGNSAPDKSGLPSDRFSAERTGGSVSTLTIQRTQQEDSAVYLCASSLSGRGNYGYTFGSGTRLTVV.